This is a list of T cell receptor beta chains from one sample in a study of T cell responses to AZD1222 COVID-19 vaccine. The table came from immunoSEQ multiplex PCR; TCRdb's copy has only in-frame clones and leaves some out. The sample lists 95,000 to 100,000 clones; less than 90% were seen once. The sequenced sample was peripheral blood, obtained on day 0 of AZD1222 vaccination. These receptors all come from an adult in good health. The CDR3 runs from the conserved cysteine through the conserved F or W. A D gene is named only where the DNA matches it firmly. Not every row has a clone size; where given, it reads once, few, many or a size class.

J,D,size,V,DNA,CDR3
TRBJ2-1,TRBD2,NA,TRBV7-3,TGTGCCAGCAGCTCGACTAGCGGTGCCGGAAGTGGGCAGTTCTTC,CASSSTSGAGSGQFF
TRBJ1-2,NA,NA,TRBV30,TGTGCCTGGAGTGAGAACCGTAACTATGGCTACACCTTC,CAWSENRNYGYTF
TRBJ1-2,NA,NA,TRBV28,TGTGCCAGCAGTTTTTTGGAGCAGCATAACTATGGCTACACCTTC,CASSFLEQHNYGYTF
TRBJ2-7,TRBD2,NA,TRBV10-3,TGTGCCATCAGGAACCCTCCAGGGACTAGCTCGCTACCCTCCTACGAGCAGTACTTC,CAIRNPPGTSSLPSYEQYF
TRBJ1-2,TRBD1,NA,TRBV28,TGTGCCAGCAGACGAGACAGGGTTCAGGGCTACACCTTC,CASRRDRVQGYTF
TRBJ2-7,TRBD2,once,TRBV5-1,TGCGCCAGCAGCTTGGAAGAAGGGACGCGGGGGTTTGTCTACGAGCAGTACTTC,CASSLEEGTRGFVYEQYF
TRBJ1-5,NA,once,TRBV2,TGTGCCAGCAGTTCCATCACTGGGGGTTCGGGCAATCAGCCCCAGCATTTT,CASSSITGGSGNQPQHF
TRBJ2-1,TRBD2,NA,TRBV30,TGTGCCTGGAGTCCAGGACTAGCGGGAGGTCGGAATGAGCAGTTCTTC,CAWSPGLAGGRNEQFF
TRBJ1-6,TRBD1,NA,TRBV5-1,TGCGCCAGCAGCTTGGTAGAGCAGGGGGCTAGTAATTCACCCCTCCACTTT,CASSLVEQGASNSPLHF
TRBJ2-7,NA,NA,TRBV19,TGTGCCAGTAGTATTAGAGGGCTATCGAGCTCCTACGAGCAGTACTTC,CASSIRGLSSSYEQYF
TRBJ1-6,NA,once,TRBV2,TGTGCCAGCAGTGAACGGGTATCTAATTCACCCCTCCACTTT,CASSERVSNSPLHF
TRBJ1-1,TRBD1,few,TRBV5-1,TGCGCCAGCAGCTCGAACAGGGGAAACACTGAAGCTTTCTTT,CASSSNRGNTEAFF
TRBJ1-1,NA,NA,TRBV20-1,TGCAGTGCTAGTTTTCTGACTGAAGCTTTCTTT,CSASFLTEAFF
TRBJ1-5,NA,NA,TRBV10-3,TGTGCCATCAGTGAGTCGGGGGGTGACCAGCCCCAGCATTTT,CAISESGGDQPQHF
TRBJ1-2,TRBD1,NA,TRBV5-6,TGTGCCAGCAGCTACACCGGGACAGGGAGCTATGGCTACACCTTC,CASSYTGTGSYGYTF